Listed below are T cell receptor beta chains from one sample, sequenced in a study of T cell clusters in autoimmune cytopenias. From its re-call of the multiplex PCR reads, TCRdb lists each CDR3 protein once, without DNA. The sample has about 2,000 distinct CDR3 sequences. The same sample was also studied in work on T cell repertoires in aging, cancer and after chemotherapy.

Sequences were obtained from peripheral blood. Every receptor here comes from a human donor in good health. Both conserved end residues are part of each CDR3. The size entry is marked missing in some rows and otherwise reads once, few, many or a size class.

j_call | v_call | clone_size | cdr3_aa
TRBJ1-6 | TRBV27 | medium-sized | CASSRGRPLHF
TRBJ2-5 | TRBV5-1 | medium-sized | CASSPGLAGATTEETQYF
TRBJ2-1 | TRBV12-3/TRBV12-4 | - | CASSLRRGSYNEQFF
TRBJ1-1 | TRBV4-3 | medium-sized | CASSQDPSSEAFF
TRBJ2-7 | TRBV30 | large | CAFQRAWYEQYF
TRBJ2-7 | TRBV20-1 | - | CSARGEGRYEQYF
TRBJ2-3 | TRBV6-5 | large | CASSTQGQSTDTQYF
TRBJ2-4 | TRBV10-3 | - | CAISEFPENIQYF
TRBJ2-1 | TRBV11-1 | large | CASTHQRNEQFF
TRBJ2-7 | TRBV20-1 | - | CSARSGRAYEQYF
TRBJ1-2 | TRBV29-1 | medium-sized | CSVARDREGGYTF
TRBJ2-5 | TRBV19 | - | CASTGQGTSGGTGPKTQYF
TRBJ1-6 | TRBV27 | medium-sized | CASSLNRDSRLRRLSPLHF
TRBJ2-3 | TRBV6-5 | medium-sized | CASSYSNKGFGSTDTQYF
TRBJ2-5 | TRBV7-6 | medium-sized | CASSLQGSAKETQYF
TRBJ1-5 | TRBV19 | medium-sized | CASSIQEGGNQPQHF
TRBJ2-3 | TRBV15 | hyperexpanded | CATSRASGGADTQYF
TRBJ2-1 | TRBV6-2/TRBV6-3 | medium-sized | CASRPGELSYNEQFF
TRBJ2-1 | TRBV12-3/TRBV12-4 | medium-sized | CASSPSGGGHYNEQFF
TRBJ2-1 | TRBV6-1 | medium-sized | CASSDRGDYNEQFF
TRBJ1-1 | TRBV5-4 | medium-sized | CASSQGGLSLSEAFF
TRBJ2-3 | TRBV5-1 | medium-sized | CASSSSTGGSTDTQYF
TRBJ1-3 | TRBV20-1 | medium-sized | CSAANGTGISGNTIYF
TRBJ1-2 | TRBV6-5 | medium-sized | CASSYSGGINYGYTF
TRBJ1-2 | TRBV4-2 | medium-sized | CASSQDANLNYGYTF
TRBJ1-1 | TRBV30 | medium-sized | CAWRGEGTEAFF
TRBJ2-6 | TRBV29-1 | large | CSVEAQPSGANVLTF
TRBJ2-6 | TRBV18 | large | CASSPRANSGANVLTF
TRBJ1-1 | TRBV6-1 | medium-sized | CASSLAGGVAFF
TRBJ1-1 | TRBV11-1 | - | CASSPEGPGAFF
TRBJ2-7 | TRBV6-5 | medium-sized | CASSYLTGAYEQYF
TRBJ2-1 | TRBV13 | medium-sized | CASSTRTPGDEQFF
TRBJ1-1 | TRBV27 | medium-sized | CASSSRLGAHTEAFF
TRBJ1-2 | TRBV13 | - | CASSSGTADYGYTF
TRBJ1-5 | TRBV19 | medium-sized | CASSKGRTGDYSNQPQHF
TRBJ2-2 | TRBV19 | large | CASSTPGIRSGELFF
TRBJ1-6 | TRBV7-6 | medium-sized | CASSLGGTTSPLHF
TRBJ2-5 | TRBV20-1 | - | CSARGTGGPETQYF
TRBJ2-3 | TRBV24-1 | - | CATSDRTSGTDTQYF
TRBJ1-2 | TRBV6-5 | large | CASRPTGGRGYTF
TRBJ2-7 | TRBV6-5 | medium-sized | CASSQVWAGGEQYF
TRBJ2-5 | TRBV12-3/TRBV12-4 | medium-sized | CASRPGVKETQYF
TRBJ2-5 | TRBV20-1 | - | CSAAPGIAETQYF
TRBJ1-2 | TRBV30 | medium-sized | CAWNVPGREIPGGYTF
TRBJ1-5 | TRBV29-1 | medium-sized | CSVKNSGSNQPQHF
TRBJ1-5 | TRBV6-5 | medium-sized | CASSETPANQPQHF
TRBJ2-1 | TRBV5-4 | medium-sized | CASSNRDRGNDEQFF
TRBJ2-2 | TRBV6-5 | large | CASRPGQGRGGTGELFF
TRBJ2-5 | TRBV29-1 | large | CSVDAGGHETQYF
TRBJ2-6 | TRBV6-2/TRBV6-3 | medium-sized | CASSSHMISGANVLTF
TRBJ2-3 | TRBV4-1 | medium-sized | CASSQETGSFTQYF
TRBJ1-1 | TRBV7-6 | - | CASSRQGLTEAFF
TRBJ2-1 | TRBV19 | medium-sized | CATQAPGQTYNEQFF
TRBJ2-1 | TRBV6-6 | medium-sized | CASFASRVAQKEQFF
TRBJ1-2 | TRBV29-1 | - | CSTPDEDYGYTF
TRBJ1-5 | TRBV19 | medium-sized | CASSPYRDNQPQHF
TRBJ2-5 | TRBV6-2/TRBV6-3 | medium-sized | CASSTTGLETQYF